The clone carrying this T cell receptor (beta chain) was seen a single time. The antigen is not known. This entry is derived from a study of T cell responses to AZD1222 COVID-19 vaccine. Whole-study results and caveats: Elevations in Spike-specific TCR breadth and depth followed administration of two AZD1222 doses. Only 5 or 6 AZD1222 recipients were seropositive at baseline.

CDR1 is SGDLS and CDR2 is YYNGEE in the germline V gene. The germline V and J ends were trimmed by 4 bases and 0 bases, with 14 bases remaining between them. CDR3 length: 15 residues. Profiling relied on immunoSEQ multiplex PCR, and the TCRdb table lists in-frame clones only, not all of them. The table includes approximately 140,000 clones, 90% detected once. This sequence was found in an adult in good health. This material consisted of peripheral blood, taken on day 0 of AZD1222 vaccination. V and J are TRBV9 and TRBJ2-7; tentatively, D is TRBD2 (5 bases). DNA for the CDR3: TGTGCCAGCAGCACCGGGGTGGGTAGCTCCTACGAGCAGTACTTC. This codes for CASSTGVGSSYEQYF.